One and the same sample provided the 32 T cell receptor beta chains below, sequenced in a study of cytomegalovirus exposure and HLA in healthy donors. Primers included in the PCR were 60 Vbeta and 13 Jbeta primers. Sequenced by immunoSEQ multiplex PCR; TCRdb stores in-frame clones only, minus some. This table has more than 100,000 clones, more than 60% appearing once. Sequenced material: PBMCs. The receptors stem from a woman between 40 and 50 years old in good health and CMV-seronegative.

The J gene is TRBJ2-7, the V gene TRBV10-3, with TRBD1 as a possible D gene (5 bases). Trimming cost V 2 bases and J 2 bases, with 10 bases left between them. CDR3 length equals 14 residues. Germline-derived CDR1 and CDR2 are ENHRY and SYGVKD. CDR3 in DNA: TGTGCCATCAGTGAGGACAGTTCTACCTACGAGCAGTACTTC. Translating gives CAISEDSSTYEQYF.

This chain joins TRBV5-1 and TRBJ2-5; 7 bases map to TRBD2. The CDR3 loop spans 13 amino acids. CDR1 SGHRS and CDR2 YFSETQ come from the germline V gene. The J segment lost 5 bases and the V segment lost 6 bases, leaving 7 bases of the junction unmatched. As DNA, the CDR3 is TGCGCCAGCACCCGGGGAGGGTTGGAGACCCAGTACTTC. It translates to CASTRGGLETQYF. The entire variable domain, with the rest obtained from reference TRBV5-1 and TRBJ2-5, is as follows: KAGVTQTPRYLIKTRGQQVTLSCSPISGHRSVSWYQQTPGQGLQFLFEYFSETQRNKGNFPGRFSGRQFSNSRSEMNVSTLELGDSALYLCASTRGGLETQYFGPGTRLLVL.

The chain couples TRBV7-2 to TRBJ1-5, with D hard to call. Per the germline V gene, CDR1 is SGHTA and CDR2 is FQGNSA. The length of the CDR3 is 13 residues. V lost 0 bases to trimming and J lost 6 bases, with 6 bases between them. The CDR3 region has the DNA TGTGCCAGCAGCTTAGCGCAAGCTCAGCCCCAGCATTTT. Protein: CASSLAQAQPQHF.

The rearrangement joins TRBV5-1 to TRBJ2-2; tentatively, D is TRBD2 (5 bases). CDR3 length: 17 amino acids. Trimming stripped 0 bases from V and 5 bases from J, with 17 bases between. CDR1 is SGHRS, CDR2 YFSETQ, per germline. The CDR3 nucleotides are TGCGCCAGCAGCTTGGTGACTACCCCTGGGGTAACCGGGGAGCTGTTTTTT. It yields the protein CASSLVTTPGVTGELFF.

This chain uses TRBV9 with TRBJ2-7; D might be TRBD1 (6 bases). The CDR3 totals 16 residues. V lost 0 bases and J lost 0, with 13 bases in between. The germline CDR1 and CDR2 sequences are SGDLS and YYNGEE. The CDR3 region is CASSVGTQGPSYEQYF. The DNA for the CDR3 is TGTGCCAGCAGCGTAGGGACACAGGGCCCCTCCTACGAGCAGTACTTC. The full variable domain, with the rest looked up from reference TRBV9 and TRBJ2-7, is DSGVTQTPKHLITATGQRVTLRCSPRSGDLSVYWYQQSLDQGLQFLIQYYNGEERAKGNILERFSAQQFPDLHSELNLSSLELGDSALYFCASSVGTQGPSYEQYFGPGTRLTVT.

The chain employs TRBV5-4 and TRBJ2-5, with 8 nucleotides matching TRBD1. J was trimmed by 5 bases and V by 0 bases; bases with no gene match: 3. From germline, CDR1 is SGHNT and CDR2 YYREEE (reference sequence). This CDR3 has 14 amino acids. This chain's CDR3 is CASSLAQGDETQYF. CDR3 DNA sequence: TGTGCCAGCAGCTTGGCACAGGGGGATGAGACCCAGTACTTC.

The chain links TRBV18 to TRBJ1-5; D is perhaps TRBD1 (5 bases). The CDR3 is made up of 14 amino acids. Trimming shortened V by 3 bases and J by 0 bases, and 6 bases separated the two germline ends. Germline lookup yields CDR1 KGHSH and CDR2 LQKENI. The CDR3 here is CASSPDSSNQPQHF. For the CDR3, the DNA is TGTGCCAGCTCACCCGACAGTAGCAATCAGCCCCAGCATTTT. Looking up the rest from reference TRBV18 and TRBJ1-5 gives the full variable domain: NAGVMQNPRHLVRRRGQEARLRCSPMKGHSHVYWYRQLPEEGLKFMVYLQKENIIDESGMPKERFSAEFPKEGPSILRIQQVVRGDSAAYFCASSPDSSNQPQHFGDGTRLSIL.

The CDR3 here is CASGKGQGSQETQYF. CDR3 in DNA: TGTGCTAGTGGAAAGGGACAGGGAAGCCAAGAGACCCAGTACTTC. V gene TRBV12-5 combines with J gene TRBJ2-5, with 9 positions matching TRBD1. The V segment lost 6 bases and the J segment 1 base; nucleotides outside the gene matches: 6. This CDR3 is 15 amino acids long. Germline CDR1 is LGHNT and CDR2 is FRNRAP.

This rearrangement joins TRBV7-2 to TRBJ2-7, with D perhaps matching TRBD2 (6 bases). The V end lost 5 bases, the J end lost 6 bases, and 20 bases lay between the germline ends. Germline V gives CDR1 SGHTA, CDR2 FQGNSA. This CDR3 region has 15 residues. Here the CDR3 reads CASSPRTPPEGEQYF. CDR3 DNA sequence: TGTGCCAGCAGCCCCCGGACCCCCCCGGAGGGCGAGCAGTACTTC.

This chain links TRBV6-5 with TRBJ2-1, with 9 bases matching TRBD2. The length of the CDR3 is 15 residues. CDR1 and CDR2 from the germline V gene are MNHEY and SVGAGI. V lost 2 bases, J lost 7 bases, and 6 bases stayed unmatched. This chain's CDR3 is CASSYVGLAGNEQFF. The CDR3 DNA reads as TGTGCCAGCAGTTACGTCGGCCTAGCGGGGAATGAGCAGTTCTTC.

CDR3 residues: CASSIEEGGDTEAFF. The CDR3 region has the DNA TGTGCCAGTAGTATAGAGGAAGGGGGAGACACTGAAGCTTTCTTT. This chain links TRBV19 with TRBJ1-1; a possible D gene is TRBD1 (6 bases). Germline V gives CDR1 LNHDA, CDR2 SQIVND (reference sequence). V dropped 0 bases and J dropped 3 bases, with 11 bases sitting between them. The CDR3 has 15 residues. Full variable domain (outside the CDR3, taken from reference TRBV19 and TRBJ1-1): DGGITQSPKYLFRKEGQNVTLSCEQNLNHDAMYWYRQDPGQGLRLIYYSQIVNDFQKGDIAEGYSVSREKKESFPLTVTSAQKNPTAFYLCASSIEEGGDTEAFFGQGTRLTVV.

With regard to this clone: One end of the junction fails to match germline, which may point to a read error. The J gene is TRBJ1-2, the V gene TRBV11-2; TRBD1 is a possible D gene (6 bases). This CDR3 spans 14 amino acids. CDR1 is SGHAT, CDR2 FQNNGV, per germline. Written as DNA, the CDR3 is TGTGCCAGCAGCGTAGACAGGTCCGACTATGGCTACACCTTC. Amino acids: CASSVDRSDYGYTF.

Here the CDR3 DNA reads TGTGCCAGCAGCCGAGGACAGGGTACAGAAAAACTGTTTTTT. It encodes CASSRGQGTEKLFF. This chain connects TRBV14 to TRBJ1-4; TRBD1 matches 8 bases. Germline V gene sequence: CDR1 SGHDN, CDR2 FVKESK. Trimming took 4 bases from V and 8 from J; bases not matched to a gene: 6. This CDR3 comprises 14 residues.

CDR3 amino acids: CASSFSGTGYQETQYF. The CDR3 DNA sequence: TGTGCCAGCAGCTTCTCCGGGACTGGGTACCAAGAGACCCAGTACTTC. V is TRBV7-6 and J is TRBJ2-5, with D maybe TRBD2 (6 bases). The germline V gene encodes CDR1 SGHVS and CDR2 FNYEAQ. Trimming took off 3 bases at V and 0 bases at J, with 14 bases between the two ends. The CDR3 totals 16 residues.

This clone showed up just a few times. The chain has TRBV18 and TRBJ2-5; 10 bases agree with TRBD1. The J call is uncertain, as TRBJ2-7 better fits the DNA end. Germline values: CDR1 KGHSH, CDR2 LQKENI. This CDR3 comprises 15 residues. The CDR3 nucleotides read TGTGCCAGCTCACCACCGGGACAGGGGCGCTACGAGCAGTACTTC. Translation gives CASSPPGQGRYEQYF.

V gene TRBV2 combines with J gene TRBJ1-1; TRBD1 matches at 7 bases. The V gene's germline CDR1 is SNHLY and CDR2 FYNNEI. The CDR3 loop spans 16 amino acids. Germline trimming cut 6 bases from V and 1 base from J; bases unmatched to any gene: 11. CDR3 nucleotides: TGTGCCAGCAGCAGCGCCTGGAGACAGGGGAACACTGAAGCTTTCTTT. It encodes CASSSAWRQGNTEAFF.

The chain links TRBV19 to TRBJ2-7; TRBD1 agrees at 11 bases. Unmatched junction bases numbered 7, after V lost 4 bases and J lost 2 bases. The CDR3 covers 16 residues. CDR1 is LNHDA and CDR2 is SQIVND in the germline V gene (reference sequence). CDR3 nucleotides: TGTGCCAGTAGTACGGACAGGGGGCGTTACCCCTACGAGCAGTACTTC. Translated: CASSTDRGRYPYEQYF.

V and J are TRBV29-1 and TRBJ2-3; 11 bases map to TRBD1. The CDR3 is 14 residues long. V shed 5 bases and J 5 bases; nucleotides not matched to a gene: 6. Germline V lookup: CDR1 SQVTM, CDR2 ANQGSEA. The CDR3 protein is CSVFGTGGGDTQYF. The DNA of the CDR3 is TGCAGCGTTTTCGGGACAGGGGGGGGAGATACGCAGTATTTT.

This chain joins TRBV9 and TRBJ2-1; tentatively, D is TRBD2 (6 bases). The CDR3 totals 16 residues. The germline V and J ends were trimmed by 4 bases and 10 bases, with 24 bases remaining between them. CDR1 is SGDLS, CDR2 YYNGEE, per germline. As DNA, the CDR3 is TGTGCCAGCAGCCATCAAGGCGGGACGGGCGGAAGAGAGCAGTTCTTC. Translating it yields CASSHQGGTGGREQFF.

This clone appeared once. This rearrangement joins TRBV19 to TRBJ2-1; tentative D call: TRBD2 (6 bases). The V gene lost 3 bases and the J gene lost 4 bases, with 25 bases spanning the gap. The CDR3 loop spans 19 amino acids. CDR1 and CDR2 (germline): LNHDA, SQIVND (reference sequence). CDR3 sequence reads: CASSMEGGAVLSGYNEQFF. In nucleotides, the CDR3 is TGTGCCAGTAGTATGGAGGGAGGAGCCGTGTTATCTGGGTACAATGAGCAGTTCTTC.

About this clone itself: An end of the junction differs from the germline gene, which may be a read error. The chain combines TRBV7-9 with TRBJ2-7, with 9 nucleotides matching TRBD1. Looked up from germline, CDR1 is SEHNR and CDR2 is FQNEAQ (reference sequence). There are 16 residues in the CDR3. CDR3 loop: CSSSPPLGTGHGEQYF. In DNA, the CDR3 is TGTTCCAGCAGCCCCCCGTTAGGGACAGGGCATGGGGAGCAGTACTTC.

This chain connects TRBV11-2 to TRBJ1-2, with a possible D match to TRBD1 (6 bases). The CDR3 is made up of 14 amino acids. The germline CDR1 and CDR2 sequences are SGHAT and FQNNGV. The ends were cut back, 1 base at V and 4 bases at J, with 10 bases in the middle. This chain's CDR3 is CASSLVTGIYGYTF. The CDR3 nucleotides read TGTGCCAGCAGCTTAGTTACAGGGATCTATGGCTACACCTTC.

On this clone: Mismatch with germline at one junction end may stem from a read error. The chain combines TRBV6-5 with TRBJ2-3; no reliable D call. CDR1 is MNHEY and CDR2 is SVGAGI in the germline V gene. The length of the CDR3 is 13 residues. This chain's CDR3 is CASSYASTDAQYF. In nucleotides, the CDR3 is TGTGCCAGCAGTTACGCCAGCACAGATGCGCAGTATTTT.

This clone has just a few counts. This CDR3 is CASELSGSSYNEQFF. Written as DNA, the CDR3 is TGTGCCAGTGAGCTTAGCGGGAGCTCCTACAATGAGCAGTTCTTC. The rearrangement joins TRBV6-1 to TRBJ2-1; 9 nucleotides line up with TRBD2. The germline CDR1 and CDR2 sequences are MNHNS and SASEGT. V trimming: 9 bases; J trimming: 0 bases; junction bases outside the gene matches: 6. The CDR3 covers 15 residues.

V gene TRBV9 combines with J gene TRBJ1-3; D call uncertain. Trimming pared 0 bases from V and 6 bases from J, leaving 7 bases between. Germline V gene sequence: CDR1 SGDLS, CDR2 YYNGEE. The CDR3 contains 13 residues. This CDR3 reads CASSVGGLNTIYF. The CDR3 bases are TGTGCCAGCAGCGTAGGAGGGCTAAACACCATATATTTT.

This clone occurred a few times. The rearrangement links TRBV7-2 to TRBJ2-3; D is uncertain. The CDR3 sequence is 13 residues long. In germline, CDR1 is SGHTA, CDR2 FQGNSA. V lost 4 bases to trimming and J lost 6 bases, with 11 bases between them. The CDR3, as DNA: TGTGCCAGCAGCTCGTTACGCGGTGATACGCAGTATTTT. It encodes CASSSLRGDTQYF. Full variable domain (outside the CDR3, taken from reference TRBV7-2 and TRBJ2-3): GAGVSQSPSNKVTEKGKDVELRCDPISGHTALYWYRQSLGQGLEFLIYFQGNSAPDKSGLPSDRFSAERTGGSVSTLTIQRTQQEDSAVYLCASSSLRGDTQYFGPGTRLTVL.

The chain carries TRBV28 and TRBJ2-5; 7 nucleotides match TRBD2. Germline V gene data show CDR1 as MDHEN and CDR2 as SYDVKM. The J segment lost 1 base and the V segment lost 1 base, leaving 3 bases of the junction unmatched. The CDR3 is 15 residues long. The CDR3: CASSLLWEGQETQYF. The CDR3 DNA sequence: TGTGCCAGCAGTTTATTGTGGGAGGGCCAAGAGACCCAGTACTTC.

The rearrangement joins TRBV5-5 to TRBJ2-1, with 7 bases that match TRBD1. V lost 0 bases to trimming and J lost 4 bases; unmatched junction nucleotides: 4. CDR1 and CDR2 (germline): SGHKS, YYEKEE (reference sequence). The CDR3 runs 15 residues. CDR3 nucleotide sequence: TGTGCCAGCAGCTTGGGGGACAGATTATACAATGAGCAGTTCTTC. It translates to CASSLGDRLYNEQFF. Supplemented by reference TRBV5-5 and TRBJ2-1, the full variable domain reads DAGVTQSPTHLIKTRGQQVTLRCSPISGHKSVSWYQQVLGQGPQFIFQYYEKEERGRGNFPDRFSARQFPNYSSELNVNALLLGDSALYLCASSLGDRLYNEQFFGPGTRLTVL.

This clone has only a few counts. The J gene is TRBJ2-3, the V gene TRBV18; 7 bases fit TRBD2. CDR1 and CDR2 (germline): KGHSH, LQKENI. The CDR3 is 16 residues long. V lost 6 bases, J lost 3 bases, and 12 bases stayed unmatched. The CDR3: CASSLPPGGGTDTQYF. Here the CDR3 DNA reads TGTGCCAGCTCCCTCCCCCCGGGAGGTGGGACAGATACGCAGTATTTT.

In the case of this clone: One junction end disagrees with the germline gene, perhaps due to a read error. CDR3 protein: CSSPNGSWDNEQFF. CDR3 nucleotide sequence: TGTTCCAGCCCCAACGGGTCCTGGGACAATGAGCAGTTCTTC. This rearrangement joins TRBV7-9 to TRBJ2-1; D not certain. The CDR3 runs to 14 residues. CDR1 and CDR2 (germline): SEHNR, FQNEAQ (reference sequence).

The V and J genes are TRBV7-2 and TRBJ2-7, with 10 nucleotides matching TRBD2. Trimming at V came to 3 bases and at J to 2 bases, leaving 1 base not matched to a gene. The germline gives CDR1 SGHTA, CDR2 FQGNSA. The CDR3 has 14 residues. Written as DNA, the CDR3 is TGTGCCAGCAGCTTGAGCGGGGGGGCCTACGAGCAGTACTTC. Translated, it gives CASSLSGGAYEQYF.

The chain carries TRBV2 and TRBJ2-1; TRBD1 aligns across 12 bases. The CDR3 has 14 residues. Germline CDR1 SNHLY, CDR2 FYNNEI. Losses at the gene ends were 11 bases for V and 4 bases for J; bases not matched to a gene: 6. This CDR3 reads CAGGQGAPYNEQFF. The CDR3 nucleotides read TGTGCCGGGGGACAGGGGGCCCCGTACAATGAGCAGTTCTTC.